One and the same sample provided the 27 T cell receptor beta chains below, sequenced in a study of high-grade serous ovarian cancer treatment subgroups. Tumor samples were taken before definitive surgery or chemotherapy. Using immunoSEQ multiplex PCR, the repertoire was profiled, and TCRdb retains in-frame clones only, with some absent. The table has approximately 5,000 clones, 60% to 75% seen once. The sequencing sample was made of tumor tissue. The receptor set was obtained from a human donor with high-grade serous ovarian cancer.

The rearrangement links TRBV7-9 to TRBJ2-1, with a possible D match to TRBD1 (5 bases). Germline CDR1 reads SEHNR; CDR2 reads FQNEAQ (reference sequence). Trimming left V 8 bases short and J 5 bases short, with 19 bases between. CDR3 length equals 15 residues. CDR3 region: CASVSTGRVNNEQFF. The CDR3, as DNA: TGTGCCAGCGTTTCGACGGGCAGGGTAAACAATGAGCAGTTCTTC. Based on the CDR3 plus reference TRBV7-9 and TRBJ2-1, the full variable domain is DTGVSQNPRHKITKRGQNVTFRCDPISEHNRLYWYRQTLGQGPEFLTYFQNEAQLEKSRLLSDRFSAERPKGSFSTLEIQRTEQGDSAMYLCASVSTGRVNNEQFFGPGTRLTVL.

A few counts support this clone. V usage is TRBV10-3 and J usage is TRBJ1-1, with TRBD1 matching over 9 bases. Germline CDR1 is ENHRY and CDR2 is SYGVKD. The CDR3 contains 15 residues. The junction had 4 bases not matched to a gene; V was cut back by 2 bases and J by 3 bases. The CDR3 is CAISEHRTGDTEAFF. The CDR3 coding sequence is TGTGCCATCAGTGAGCATAGGACAGGGGACACTGAAGCTTTCTTT.

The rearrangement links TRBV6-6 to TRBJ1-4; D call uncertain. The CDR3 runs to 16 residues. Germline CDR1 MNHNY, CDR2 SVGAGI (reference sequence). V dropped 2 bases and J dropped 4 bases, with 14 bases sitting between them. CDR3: CASSYPQGEDNEKLFF. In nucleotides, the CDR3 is TGTGCCAGCAGTTACCCCCAAGGAGAAGATAATGAAAAACTGTTTTTT.

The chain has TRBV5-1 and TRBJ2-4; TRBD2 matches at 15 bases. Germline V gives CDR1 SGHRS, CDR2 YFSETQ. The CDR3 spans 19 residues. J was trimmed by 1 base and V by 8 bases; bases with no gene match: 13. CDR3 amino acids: CASKPPGLAGGGAKNIQYF. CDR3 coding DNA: TGCGCCAGTAAGCCACCGGGACTAGCGGGAGGAGGGGCCAAAAACATTCAGTACTTC. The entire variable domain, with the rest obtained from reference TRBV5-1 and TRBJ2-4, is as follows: KAGVTQTPRYLIKTRGQQVTLSCSPISGHRSVSWYQQTPGQGLQFLFEYFSETQRNKGNFPGRFSGRQFSNSRSEMNVSTLELGDSALYLCASKPPGLAGGGAKNIQYFGAGTRLSVL.

The CDR3 region is CASSPGVSSSTDTQYF. DNA of the CDR3: TGTGCCAGCAGTCCAGGTGTGAGCTCTAGCACAGATACGCAGTATTTT. The J gene is TRBJ2-3, the V gene TRBV6-6, with D uncertain. Trimming left V 5 bases short and J 0 bases short, with 15 bases between. The CDR3 consists of 16 residues. Germline V gives CDR1 MNHNY, CDR2 SVGAGI (reference sequence).

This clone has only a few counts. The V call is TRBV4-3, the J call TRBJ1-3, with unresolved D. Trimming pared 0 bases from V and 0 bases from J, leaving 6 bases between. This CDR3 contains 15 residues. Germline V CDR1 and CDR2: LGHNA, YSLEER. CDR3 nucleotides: TGCGCCAGCAGCCAAGATCGGAGCTCTGGAAACACCATATATTTT. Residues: CASSQDRSSGNTIYF.

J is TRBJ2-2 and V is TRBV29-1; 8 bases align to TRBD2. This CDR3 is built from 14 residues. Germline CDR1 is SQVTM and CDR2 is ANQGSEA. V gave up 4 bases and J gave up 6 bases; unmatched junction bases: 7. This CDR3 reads CSVGPSGYAGELFF. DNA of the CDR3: TGCAGCGTTGGGCCTAGCGGGTACGCCGGGGAGCTGTTTTTT.

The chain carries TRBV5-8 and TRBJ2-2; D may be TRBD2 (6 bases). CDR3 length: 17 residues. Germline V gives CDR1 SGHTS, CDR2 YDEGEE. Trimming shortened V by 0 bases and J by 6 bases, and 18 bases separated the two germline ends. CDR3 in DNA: TGTGCCAGCAGCTTGGTTGGGACTGCGATTAACGCCGGGGAGCTGTTTTTT. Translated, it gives CASSLVGTAINAGELFF.

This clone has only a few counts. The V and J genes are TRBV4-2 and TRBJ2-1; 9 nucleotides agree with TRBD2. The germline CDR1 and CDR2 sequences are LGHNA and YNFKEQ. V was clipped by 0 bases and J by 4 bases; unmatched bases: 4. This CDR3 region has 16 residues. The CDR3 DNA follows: TGTGCCAGCAGCCAAGATTTTACTAGCGGGTACAATGAGCAGTTCTTC. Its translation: CASSQDFTSGYNEQFF.

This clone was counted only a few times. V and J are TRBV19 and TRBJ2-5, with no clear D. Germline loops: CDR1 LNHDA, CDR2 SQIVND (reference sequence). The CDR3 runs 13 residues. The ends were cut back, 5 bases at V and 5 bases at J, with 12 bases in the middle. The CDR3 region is CASSWTTRETQYF. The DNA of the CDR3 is TGTGCCAGTAGTTGGACGACAAGGGAGACCCAGTACTTC.

CDR3 amino acids: CASSRTGGAGDTEAFF. CDR3 nucleotides: TGTGCCAGCTCAAGAACAGGGGGCGCTGGGGACACTGAAGCTTTCTTT. The V gene is TRBV18, the J gene TRBJ1-1; the match to TRBD1 covers 9 bases. Germline V CDR1 and CDR2: KGHSH, LQKENI. The trim removed 5 bases at V and 3 bases at J, leaving 10 bases unmatched. The CDR3 spans 16 residues. The whole variable domain, filled in from reference TRBV18 and TRBJ1-1, reads NAGVMQNPRHLVRRRGQEARLRCSPMKGHSHVYWYRQLPEEGLKFMVYLQKENIIDESGMPKERFSAEFPKEGPSILRIQQVVRGDSAAYFCASSRTGGAGDTEAFFGQGTRLTVV.

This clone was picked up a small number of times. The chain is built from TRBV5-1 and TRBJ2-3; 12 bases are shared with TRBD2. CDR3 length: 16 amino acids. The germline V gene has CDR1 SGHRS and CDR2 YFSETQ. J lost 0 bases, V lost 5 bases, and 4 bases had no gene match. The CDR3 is CASSPGLAGSTDTQYF. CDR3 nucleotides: TGCGCCAGCAGTCCCGGACTAGCGGGAAGCACAGATACGCAGTATTTT.

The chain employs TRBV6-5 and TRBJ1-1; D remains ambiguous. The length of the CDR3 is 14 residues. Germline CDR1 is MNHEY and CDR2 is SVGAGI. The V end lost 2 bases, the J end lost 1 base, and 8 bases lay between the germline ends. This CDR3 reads CASSYNLRNTEAFF. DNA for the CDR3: TGTGCCAGCAGTTACAATTTACGGAACACTGAAGCTTTCTTT.

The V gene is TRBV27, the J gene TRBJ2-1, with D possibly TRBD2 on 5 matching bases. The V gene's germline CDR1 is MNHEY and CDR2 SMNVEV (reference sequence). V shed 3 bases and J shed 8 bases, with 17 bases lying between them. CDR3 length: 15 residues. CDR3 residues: CASSFGLAPIHEQFF. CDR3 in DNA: TGTGCCAGCAGTTTTGGGCTAGCTCCTATCCATGAGCAGTTCTTC.

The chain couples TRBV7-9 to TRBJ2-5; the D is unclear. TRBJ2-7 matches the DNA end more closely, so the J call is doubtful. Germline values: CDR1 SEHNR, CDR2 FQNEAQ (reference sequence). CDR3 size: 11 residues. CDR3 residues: CASGQLYEQYF. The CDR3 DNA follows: TGTGCCAGCGGGCAGCTCTACGAGCAGTACTTC.

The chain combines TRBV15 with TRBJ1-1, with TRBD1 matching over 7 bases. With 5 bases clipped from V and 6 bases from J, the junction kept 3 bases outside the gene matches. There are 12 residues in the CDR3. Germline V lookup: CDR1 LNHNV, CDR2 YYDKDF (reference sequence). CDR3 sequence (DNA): TGTGCCACCAGCCGCGGACAGGCTGAAGCTTTCTTT. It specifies CATSRGQAEAFF.

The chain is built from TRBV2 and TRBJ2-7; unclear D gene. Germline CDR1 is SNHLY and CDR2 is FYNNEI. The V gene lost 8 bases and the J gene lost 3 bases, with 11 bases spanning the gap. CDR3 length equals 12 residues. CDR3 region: CASSGTYYEQYF. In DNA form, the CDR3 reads TGTGCCAGCTCAGGCACCTACTACGAGCAGTACTTC. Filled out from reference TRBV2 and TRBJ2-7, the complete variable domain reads EPEVTQTPSHQVTQMGQEVILRCVPISNHLYFYWYRQILGQKVEFLVSFYNNEISEKSEIFDDQFSVERPDGSNFTLKIRSTKLEDSAMYFCASSGTYYEQYFGPGTRLTVT.

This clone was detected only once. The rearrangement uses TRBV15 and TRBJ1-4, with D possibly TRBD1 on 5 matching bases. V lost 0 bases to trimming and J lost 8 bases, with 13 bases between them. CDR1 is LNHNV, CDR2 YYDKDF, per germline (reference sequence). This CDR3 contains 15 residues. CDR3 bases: TGTGCCACCAGCAGAGATAGGGGAAGCGAGGAAAAACTGTTTTTT. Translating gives CATSRDRGSEEKLFF.

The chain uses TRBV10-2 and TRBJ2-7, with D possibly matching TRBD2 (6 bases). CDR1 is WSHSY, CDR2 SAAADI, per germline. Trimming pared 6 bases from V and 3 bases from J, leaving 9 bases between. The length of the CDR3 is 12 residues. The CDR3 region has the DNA TGCGCCAGCAGCCAGGAGGGCTACGAGCAGTACTTC. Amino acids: CASSQEGYEQYF.

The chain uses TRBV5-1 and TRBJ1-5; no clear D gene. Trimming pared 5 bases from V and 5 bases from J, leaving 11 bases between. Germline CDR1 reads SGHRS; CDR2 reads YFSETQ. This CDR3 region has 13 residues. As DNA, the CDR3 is TGCGCCAGCAGAGAAGGTCCGGATCAGCCCCAGCATTTT. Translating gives CASREGPDQPQHF.

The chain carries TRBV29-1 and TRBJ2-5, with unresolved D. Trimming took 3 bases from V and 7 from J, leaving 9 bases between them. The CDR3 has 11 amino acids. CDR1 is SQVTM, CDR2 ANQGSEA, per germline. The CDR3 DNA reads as TGCAGCGTTGATTACGGCGGGACCCAGTACTTC. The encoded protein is CSVDYGGTQYF.

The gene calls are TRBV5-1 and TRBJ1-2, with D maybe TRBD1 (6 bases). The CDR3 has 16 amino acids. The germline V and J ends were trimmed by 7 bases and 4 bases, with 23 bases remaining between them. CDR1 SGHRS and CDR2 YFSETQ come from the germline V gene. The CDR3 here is CASSYPPGGEVYGYTF. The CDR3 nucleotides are TGCGCCAGCTCATACCCCCCGGGGGGCGAAGTCTATGGCTACACCTTC. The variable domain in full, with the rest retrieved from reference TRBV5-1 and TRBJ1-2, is KAGVTQTPRYLIKTRGQQVTLSCSPISGHRSVSWYQQTPGQGLQFLFEYFSETQRNKGNFPGRFSGRQFSNSRSEMNVSTLELGDSALYLCASSYPPGGEVYGYTFGSGTRLTVV.

The CDR3 here is CASSFEFGLAQETQYF. In DNA, the CDR3 is TGTGCCAGCAGCTTCGAATTTGGACTGGCCCAAGAGACCCAGTACTTC. V usage is TRBV7-6 and J usage is TRBJ2-5; possible D gene TRBD2, 5 bases. Germline assignment: CDR1 SGHVS and CDR2 FNYEAQ. Trimming took off 3 bases at V and 1 base at J, with 15 bases between the two ends. The CDR3 loop spans 16 amino acids.

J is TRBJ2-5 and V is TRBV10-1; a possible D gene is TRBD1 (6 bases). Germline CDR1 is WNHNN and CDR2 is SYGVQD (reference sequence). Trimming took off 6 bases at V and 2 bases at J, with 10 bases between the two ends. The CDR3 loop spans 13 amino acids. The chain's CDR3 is CASSQGQQETQYF. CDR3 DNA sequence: TGCGCCAGCAGCCAGGGACAACAAGAGACCCAGTACTTC.

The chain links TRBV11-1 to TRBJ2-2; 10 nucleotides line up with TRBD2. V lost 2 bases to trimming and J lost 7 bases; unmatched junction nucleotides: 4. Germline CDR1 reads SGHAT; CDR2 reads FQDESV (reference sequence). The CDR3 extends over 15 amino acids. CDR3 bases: TGTGCCAGCAGCTTACTAGCGGGAGTCGTCGGGGAGCTGTTTTTT. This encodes CASSLLAGVVGELFF.

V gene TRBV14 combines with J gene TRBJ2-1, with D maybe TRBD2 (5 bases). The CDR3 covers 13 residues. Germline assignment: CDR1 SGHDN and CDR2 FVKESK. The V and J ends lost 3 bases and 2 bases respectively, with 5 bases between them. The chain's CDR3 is CASSQEAYNEQFF. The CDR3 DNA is TGTGCCAGCAGCCAGGAGGCCTACAATGAGCAGTTCTTC.

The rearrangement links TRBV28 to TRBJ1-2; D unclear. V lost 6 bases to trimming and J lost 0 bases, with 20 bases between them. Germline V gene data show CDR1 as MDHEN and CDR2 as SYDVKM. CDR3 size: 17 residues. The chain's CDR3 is CASSPRDPHLANYGYTF. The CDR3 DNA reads TGTGCCAGCAGCCCCCGGGATCCCCATTTAGCTAACTATGGCTACACCTTC.